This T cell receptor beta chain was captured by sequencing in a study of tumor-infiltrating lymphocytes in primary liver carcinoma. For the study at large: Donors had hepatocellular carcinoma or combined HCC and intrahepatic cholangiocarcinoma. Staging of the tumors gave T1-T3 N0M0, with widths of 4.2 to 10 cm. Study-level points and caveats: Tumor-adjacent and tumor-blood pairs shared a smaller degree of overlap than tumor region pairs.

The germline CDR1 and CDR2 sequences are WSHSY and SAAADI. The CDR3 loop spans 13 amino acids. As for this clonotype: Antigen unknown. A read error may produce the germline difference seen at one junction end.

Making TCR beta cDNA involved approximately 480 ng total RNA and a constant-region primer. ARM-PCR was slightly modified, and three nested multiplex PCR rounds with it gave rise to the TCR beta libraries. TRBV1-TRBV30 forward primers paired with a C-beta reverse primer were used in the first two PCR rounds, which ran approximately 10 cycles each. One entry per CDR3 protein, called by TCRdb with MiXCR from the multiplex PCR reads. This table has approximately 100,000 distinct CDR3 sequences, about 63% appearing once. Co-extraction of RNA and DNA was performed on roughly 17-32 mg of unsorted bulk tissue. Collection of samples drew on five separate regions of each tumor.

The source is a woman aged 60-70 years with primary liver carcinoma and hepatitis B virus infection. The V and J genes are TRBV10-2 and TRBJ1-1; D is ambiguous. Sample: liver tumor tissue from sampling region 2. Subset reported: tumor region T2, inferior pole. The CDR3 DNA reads TGCGTCAGCACCCCCAGTGGGGACACTGAAGCTTTCTTT. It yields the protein CVSTPSGDTEAFF.